This TCR beta chain is drawn from a study of human T cells and chemical hapten exposure. Germline assignment: CDR1 SGHVS and CDR2 FNYEAQ. The length of the CDR3 is 14 residues. Time point reported: patch test 1, 2 weeks after DPC sensitization. Treatment: therapeutic diphenylcyclopropenone sensitization with weekly scalp DPC. General study results and limits: Expanded TCRs made up significantly more big CDR3 similarity clusters than controls did. Donors in the study had alopecia, meaning their immune response may differ from healthy people's.

Concerning this clonotype: Its antigen is currently unknown. Possible read error: a much larger clone is one base away.

MiXCR, applied by TCRdb to the RACE reads, yields one record per CDR3 protein. Among some 110,000 distinct CDR3 sequences, 9.5% to 13% were seen once, and the ten largest hold roughly 1.5%. This chain joins TRBV7-6 and TRBJ1-2, with a possible D match to TRBD1 (6 bases). This clonotype was obtained from a woman aged 45 to 65 with alopecia areata. Some clones in this sample may be carry-over from other donors' samples. This material consisted of whole blood, taken in connection with sensitization to the hapten diphenylcyclopropenone (DPC). The CDR3 DNA reads TGTGCCAGCAGCTTAGCCAGGGGAACCTATGGCTTCACCTTC. Protein product: CASSLARGTYGFTF. The full variable domain, in which reference TRBV7-6 and TRBJ1-2 provide the parts outside the CDR3, is GAGVSQSPRYKVTKRGQDVALRCDPISGHVSLYWYRQALGQGPEFLTYFNYEAQQDKSGLPNDRFSAERPEGSISTLTIQRTEQRDSAMYRCASSLARGTYGFTFGSGTRLTVV.